Shown below are 31 T cell receptor beta chains from a single sample sequenced in a study of cytomegalovirus exposure and HLA in healthy donors. The PCR contained 60 Vbeta and 13 Jbeta primers. Using immunoSEQ multiplex PCR, the repertoire was profiled, and TCRdb retains in-frame clones only, with some absent. The data contain roughly 63,000 clones, around 75% of them singletons. The sample consisted of PBMCs. These receptors were obtained from a woman in her forties in good health and CMV-seropositive.

The rearrangement links TRBV10-3 to TRBJ2-2, with 11 bases lining up with TRBD1. CDR1 ENHRY and CDR2 SYGVKD come from the germline V gene. CDR3 length: 15 residues. J was trimmed by 7 bases and V by 4 bases; bases with no gene match: 5. CDR3 DNA sequence: TGTGCCATCAGTGGCCCGGGACAGGGGGTCGGGGAGCTGTTTTTT. It translates to CAISGPGQGVGELFF.

J is TRBJ2-3 and V is TRBV6-5; 9 bases are shared with TRBD1. The trim removed 4 bases at V and 5 bases at J, leaving 4 bases unmatched. Per germline, CDR1 MNHEY and CDR2 SVGAGI. The CDR3 covers 14 residues. The chain's CDR3 is CASSWRQGGDTQYF. Written as DNA, the CDR3 is TGTGCCAGCAGTTGGAGACAGGGGGGAGATACGCAGTATTTT.

V is TRBV20-1 and J is TRBJ2-1; D remains ambiguous. The ends were cut back, 3 bases at V and 10 bases at J, with 10 bases in the middle. Germline V gives CDR1 DFQATT, CDR2 SNEGSKA (reference sequence). CDR3 length equals 11 residues. CDR3 sequence reads: CSASGPREQFF. The CDR3 nucleotides are TGCAGTGCTAGCGGCCCTAGAGAGCAGTTCTTC.

The rearrangement uses TRBV5-4 and TRBJ2-6; possibly TRBD2 for D (8 bases). Deletions cut 3 bases from V and 1 base from J, with 17 bases between. Looked up from germline, CDR1 is SGHNT and CDR2 is YYREEE (reference sequence). This CDR3 comprises 18 residues. The CDR3 loop reads CASSYGRGRGSGANVLTF. In nucleotides, the CDR3 is TGTGCCAGCAGCTACGGGAGGGGGCGCGGGTCTGGGGCCAACGTCCTGACTTTC.

V and J are TRBV18 and TRBJ2-2, with D perhaps TRBD2 (5 bases). Germline values: CDR1 KGHSH, CDR2 LQKENI. This CDR3 has 16 amino acids. Trimming stripped 0 bases from V and 3 bases from J, with 11 bases between. In DNA form, the CDR3 reads TGTGCCAGCTCACCACCGTCGGTGGGAGACACCGGGGAGCTGTTTTTT. Translated, it gives CASSPPSVGDTGELFF.

This clone came up a few times. The chain links TRBV5-1 to TRBJ1-2; TRBD1 might be the D (5 bases). The CDR3 is 13 residues long. The V end lost 3 bases, the J end lost 8 bases, and 14 bases lay between the germline ends. Germline V CDR1 and CDR2: SGHRS, YFSETQ. The CDR3 sequence: CASSSERGLGYTF. Here the CDR3 DNA reads TGCGCCAGCAGCTCCGAAAGGGGCCTCGGCTACACCTTC.

V usage is TRBV30 and J usage is TRBJ2-4; 7 bases align to TRBD1. The CDR3 runs 14 residues. Germline assignment: CDR1 GTSNPN and CDR2 SVGIG (reference sequence). Trimming took 3 bases from V and 0 from J; bases not matched to a gene: 2. The DNA of the CDR3 is TGTGCCTGGAGGGGACAGCTAGCCAAAAACATTCAGTACTTC. Its protein is CAWRGQLAKNIQYF.

The V and J genes are TRBV30 and TRBJ1-2; tentatively, D is TRBD1 (5 bases). Trimming left V 4 bases short and J 0 bases short, with 6 bases between. The CDR3 loop spans 12 amino acids. Germline values: CDR1 GTSNPN, CDR2 SVGIG (reference sequence). CDR3 amino acids: CAWTGTNYGYTF. In nucleotides, the CDR3 is TGTGCCTGGACAGGGACTAACTATGGCTACACCTTC.

This clone was seen only a few times. Distinct nucleotide sequences in the sample also encode this CDR3. V gene TRBV13 combines with J gene TRBJ2-6; 7 bases are a match to TRBD1. Germline values: CDR1 PRHDT, CDR2 FYEKMQ (reference sequence). This CDR3 is 17 amino acids long. V trimming: 0 bases; J trimming: 0 bases; junction bases outside the gene matches: 2. CDR3 DNA: TGTGCCAGCAGCTTAGGACAGGGGAGCTCTGGGGCCAACGTCCTGACTTTC. This codes for CASSLGQGSSGANVLTF.

The chain recombines TRBV6-1 with TRBJ2-1; 9 nucleotides align to TRBD1. The CDR3 is 16 amino acids. The V segment lost 4 bases and the J segment 8 bases; nucleotides outside the gene matches: 12. The germline CDR1 and CDR2 sequences are MNHNS and SASEGT. DNA for the CDR3: TGTGCCAGCAGTGGACGAGGGACAGGGTCATTCGATGAGCAGTTCTTC. Amino acids: CASSGRGTGSFDEQFF.

This clone was seen a handful of times. The chain links TRBV23-1 to TRBJ2-2, with D perhaps matching TRBD2 (6 bases). TRBV23-1 is known as an ORF, though its function is uncertain. V shed 4 bases and J shed 4 bases, with 10 bases lying between them. This CDR3 has 14 amino acids. This CDR3 is CASSPRGGTGELFF. The CDR3 DNA reads as TGCGCCAGCAGTCCAAGGGGAGGCACCGGGGAGCTGTTTTTT.

This clone was picked up one time. This chain uses TRBV11-2 with TRBJ2-7; TRBD2 matches at 7 bases. The germline CDR1 and CDR2 sequences are SGHAT and FQNNGV. This CDR3 has 15 amino acids. V gave up 5 bases and J gave up 6 bases; unmatched junction bases: 13. CDR3 sequence (DNA): TGTGCCAGCAGCCCGAACCCCGGGACTATAGGCGAGCAGTACTTC. It yields the protein CASSPNPGTIGEQYF.

This chain uses TRBV4-1 with TRBJ2-1; 12 positions match TRBD2. The V gene's germline CDR1 is MGHRA and CDR2 YSYEKL. After removal of 4 bases from V and 6 bases from J, the junction contained 7 bases not matched to a gene. The length of the CDR3 is 16 residues. CDR3 region: CASSPEGLAGLNEQFF. DNA of the CDR3: TGCGCCAGCAGCCCAGAAGGACTAGCGGGGCTCAATGAGCAGTTCTTC.

The chain recombines TRBV9 with TRBJ1-3; D is ambiguous. The CDR3 totals 16 residues. Germline V gene data show CDR1 as SGDLS and CDR2 as YYNGEE. The V end lost 3 bases, the J end lost 0 bases, and 13 bases lay between the germline ends. The CDR3: CASSARREPSGNTIYF. The CDR3 nucleotides read TGTGCCAGCAGCGCGCGGAGGGAGCCCTCTGGAAACACCATATATTTT.

The chain is built from TRBV5-6 and TRBJ1-1; no firm D call. This CDR3 contains 12 residues. Trimming removed 3 bases at V and 5 bases at J, with 8 bases between. The germline V gene encodes CDR1 SGHDT and CDR2 YYEEEE. CDR3 amino acids: CASSWAQTEAFF. The DNA for the CDR3 is TGTGCCAGCAGCTGGGCCCAGACTGAAGCTTTCTTT.

The sample holds a few counts of this clone. This chain connects TRBV11-3 to TRBJ2-1; TRBD2 might be the D (5 bases). The V end was cut by 0 bases, the J end by 8 bases, with 11 bases between. This CDR3 comprises 14 residues. Germline values: CDR1 SGHNT, CDR2 YENEEA. Here the CDR3 DNA reads TGTGCCAGCAGCTTAGAGTCGGGGTCGGATGAGCAGTTCTTC. This sequence encodes CASSLESGSDEQFF.

A few counts support this clone. The V call is TRBV6-1, the J call TRBJ2-1; D unresolved. This CDR3 contains 14 residues. Trimming removed 1 base at V and 4 bases at J, with 8 bases between. Germline V lookup: CDR1 MNHNS, CDR2 SASEGT. The DNA for the CDR3 is TGTGCCAGCAGTGAAGAAGTAGTTTACAATGAGCAGTTCTTC. Translated: CASSEEVVYNEQFF.

A single count supports this clone. The chain combines TRBV5-1 with TRBJ2-3, with 8 positions matching TRBD1. The length of the CDR3 is 17 residues. Germline CDR1 reads SGHRS; CDR2 reads YFSETQ. V was clipped by 3 bases and J by 3 bases; unmatched bases: 12. In DNA, the CDR3 is TGCGCCAGCAGCTCGGGCGCAGGGGGCATAGGGACAGATACGCAGTATTTT. It encodes CASSSGAGGIGTDTQYF.

This clone was picked up one time. The chain carries TRBV10-2 and TRBJ2-7; D is possibly TRBD1 (6 bases). Trimming removed 6 bases from V and 2 bases from J, with 14 bases in between. The CDR3 spans 14 residues. Germline CDR1 is WSHSY and CDR2 is SAAADI. The CDR3 DNA reads TGCGCCAGCAGGCAGGGGAATAGCGCCTACGAGCAGTACTTC. Translated: CASRQGNSAYEQYF.

About this clone: The junction shows a germline mismatch at one end, possibly a read error. V usage is TRBV7-9 and J usage is TRBJ2-7, with a weak D call TRBD2 (6 bases). Germline lookup yields CDR1 SEHNR and CDR2 FQNEAQ (reference sequence). CDR3 length equals 13 residues. The CDR3 is CSSSLSGAYEQYF. CDR3 bases: TGTTCCAGCAGCTTATCGGGGGCCTACGAGCAGTACTTC.

The J gene is TRBJ2-2, the V gene TRBV19, with D tentatively TRBD2 (6 bases). There are 14 residues in the CDR3. V was clipped by 8 bases and J by 2 bases, with 12 bases between them. From germline, CDR1 is LNHDA and CDR2 SQIVND (reference sequence). DNA of the CDR3: TGTGCCAGTTGCCGGGACTTTAACACCGGGGAGCTGTTTTTT. It codes for CASCRDFNTGELFF. The complete variable domain, with remaining parts taken from reference TRBV19 and TRBJ2-2, reads DGGITQSPKYLFRKEGQNVTLSCEQNLNHDAMYWYRQDPGQGLRLIYYSQIVNDFQKGDIAEGYSVSREKKESFPLTVTSAQKNPTAFYLCASCRDFNTGELFFGEGSRLTVL.

The chain joins TRBV21-1 to TRBJ2-1; the table assigns TRBD2, which was not confirmed against the DNA. TRBV21-1 is termed a pseudogene. This CDR3 has 16 amino acids. The CDR3 loop is CASTGPAGDHYNEQFF. The DNA for the CDR3 is TGTGCCAGCACGGGCCCGGCGGGGGACCACTACAATGAGCAGTTCTTC.

The V gene is TRBV13, the J gene TRBJ1-4; 7 bases are a match to TRBD1. V shed 5 bases, J shed 5 bases, and the junction held 11 bases outside the gene matches. Germline CDR1 PRHDT, CDR2 FYEKMQ (reference sequence). This CDR3 has 16 amino acids. The CDR3 bases are TGTGCCAGCAGCCCAGGGACAGCGGGAGGGAATGAAAAACTGTTTTTT. The encoded protein is CASSPGTAGGNEKLFF.

The gene calls are TRBV27 and TRBJ1-1; 10 bases are shared with TRBD1. Germline values: CDR1 MNHEY, CDR2 SMNVEV (reference sequence). The CDR3 covers 14 residues. Losses at the gene ends were 4 bases for V and 5 bases for J; bases not matched to a gene: 4. This CDR3 reads CASSYGTGATEAFF. The CDR3, as DNA: TGTGCCAGCAGTTACGGGACAGGGGCGACTGAAGCTTTCTTT.

The V call is TRBV28, the J call TRBJ1-6, with D tentatively TRBD1 (5 bases). This CDR3 is built from 15 residues. V was cut by 2 bases and J by 7 bases, with 12 bases left in between. Germline CDR1 reads MDHEN; CDR2 reads SYDVKM. The CDR3 protein is CASSLGGSYNSPLHF. The DNA for the CDR3 is TGTGCCAGCAGTTTAGGGGGGTCTTACAATTCACCCCTCCACTTT.

The chain couples TRBV2 to TRBJ2-7, with D maybe TRBD2 (7 bases). The CDR3 loop spans 21 amino acids. Germline assignment: CDR1 SNHLY and CDR2 FYNNEI. Trimming took 2 bases from V and 3 from J, leaving 32 bases between them. The CDR3 loop is CASSETPVGLKGGMPDYEQYF. DNA of the CDR3: TGTGCCAGCAGTGAAACCCCCGTGGGCCTCAAGGGGGGGATGCCTGACTACGAGCAGTACTTC.

The chain is built from TRBV19 and TRBJ1-3; D uncertain. Trimming pared 3 bases from V and 0 bases from J, leaving 12 bases between. CDR3 length: 16 amino acids. Germline V gene sequence: CDR1 LNHDA, CDR2 SQIVND (reference sequence). The CDR3 nucleotides read TGTGCCAGTAGTATTTCCGCCCTAGCCTCTGGAAACACCATATATTTT. Protein: CASSISALASGNTIYF.

The rearrangement joins TRBV21-1 to TRBJ1-5; the table's D call, TRBD1, was not checked against the DNA. TRBV21-1 is classified as a pseudogene. This CDR3 comprises 16 residues. The CDR3 loop is CASSTYSTGFDQPQHF. The CDR3 nucleotides are TGTGCCAGCAGTACATACTCGACAGGGTTCGATCAGCCCCAGCATTTT.

The J gene is TRBJ1-4, the V gene TRBV5-1; D not certain. The V end was cut by 5 bases, the J end by 8 bases, with 7 bases between. The CDR3 is 11 residues long. Germline CDR1 SGHRS, CDR2 YFSETQ. This CDR3 is CASSAGEKLFF. The CDR3 bases are TGCGCCAGCAGTGCGGGAGAAAAACTGTTTTTT.

The chain carries TRBV30 and TRBJ1-2; D unresolved. This CDR3 comprises 12 residues. The germline V and J ends were trimmed by 3 bases and 2 bases, with 7 bases remaining between them. CDR1 is GTSNPN, CDR2 SVGIG, per germline (reference sequence). The CDR3 protein is CAWSTFNYGYTF. CDR3 nucleotides: TGTGCCTGGAGCACATTCAACTATGGCTACACCTTC. Variable domain in full (rest from reference TRBV30 and TRBJ1-2): SQTIHQWPATLVQPVGSPLSLECTVEGTSNPNLYWYRQAAGRGLQLLFYSVGIGQISSEVPQNLSASRPQDRQFILSSKKLLLSDSGFYLCAWSTFNYGYTFGSGTRLTVV.

CDR3 amino acids: CAWSVQSGYEQFF. The CDR3 coding sequence is TGTGCCTGGAGTGTACAAAGTGGCTATGAGCAGTTCTTC. This chain uses TRBV30 with TRBJ2-1; D gene unclear. The CDR3 is 13 residues long. Germline V CDR1 and CDR2: GTSNPN, SVGIG (reference sequence). The V and J ends lost 0 bases and 8 bases respectively, with 11 bases between them.